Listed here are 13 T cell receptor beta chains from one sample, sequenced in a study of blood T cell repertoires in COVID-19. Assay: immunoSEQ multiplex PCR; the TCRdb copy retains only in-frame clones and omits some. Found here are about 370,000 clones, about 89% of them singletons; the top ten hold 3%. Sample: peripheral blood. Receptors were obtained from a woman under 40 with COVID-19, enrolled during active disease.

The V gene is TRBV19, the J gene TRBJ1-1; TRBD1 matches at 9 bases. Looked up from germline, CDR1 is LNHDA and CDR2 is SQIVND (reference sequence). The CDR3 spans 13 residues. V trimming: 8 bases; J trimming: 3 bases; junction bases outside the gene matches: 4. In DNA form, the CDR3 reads TGTGCCAGTTCTTGGGACAGGGACACTGAAGCTTTCTTT. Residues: CASSWDRDTEAFF.

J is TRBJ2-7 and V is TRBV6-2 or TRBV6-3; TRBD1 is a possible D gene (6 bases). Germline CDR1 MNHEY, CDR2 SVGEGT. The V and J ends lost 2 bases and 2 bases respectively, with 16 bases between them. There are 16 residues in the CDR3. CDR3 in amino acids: CASSYGLGAGAYEQYV. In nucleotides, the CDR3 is TGTGCCAGCAGTTACGGCCTTGGGGCAGGGGCCTACGAGCAGTACGTC.

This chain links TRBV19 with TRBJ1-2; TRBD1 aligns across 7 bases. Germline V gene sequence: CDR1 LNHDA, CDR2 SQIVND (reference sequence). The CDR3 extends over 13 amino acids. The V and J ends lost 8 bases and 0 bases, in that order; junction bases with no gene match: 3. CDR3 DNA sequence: TGTGCCAGTCGACAGGGCCCTAACTATGGCTACACCTTC. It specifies CASRQGPNYGYTF.

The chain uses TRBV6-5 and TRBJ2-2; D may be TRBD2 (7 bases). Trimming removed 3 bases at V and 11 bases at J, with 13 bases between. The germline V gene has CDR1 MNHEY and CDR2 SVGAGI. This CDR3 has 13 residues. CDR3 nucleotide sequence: TGTGCCAGCAGTTATAAGGGGGGGCTTGAGCTGTTTTTT. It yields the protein CASSYKGGLELFF.

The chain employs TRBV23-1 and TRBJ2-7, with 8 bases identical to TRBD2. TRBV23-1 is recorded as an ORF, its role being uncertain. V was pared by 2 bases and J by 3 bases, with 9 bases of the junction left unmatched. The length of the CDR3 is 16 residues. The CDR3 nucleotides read TGCGCCAGCAGTCAACCCCCTCGGGAGGGCAGCTACGAGCAGTACGTC. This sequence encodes CASSQPPREGSYEQYV.

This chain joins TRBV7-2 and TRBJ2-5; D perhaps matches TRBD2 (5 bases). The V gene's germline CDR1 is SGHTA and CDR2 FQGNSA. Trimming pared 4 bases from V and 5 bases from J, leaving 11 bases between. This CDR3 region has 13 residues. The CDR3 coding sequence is TGTGCCAGCAGCTGGATTAGCGTGGAGACCCAGTACTTC. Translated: CASSWISVETQYF.

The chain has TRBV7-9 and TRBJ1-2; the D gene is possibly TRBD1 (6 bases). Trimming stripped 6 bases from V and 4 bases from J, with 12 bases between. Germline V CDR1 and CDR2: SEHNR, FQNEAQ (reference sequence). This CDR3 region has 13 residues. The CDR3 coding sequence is TGTGCCAGCAGTCGCGGACAGCCCTATGGCTACACCTTC. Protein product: CASSRGQPYGYTF.

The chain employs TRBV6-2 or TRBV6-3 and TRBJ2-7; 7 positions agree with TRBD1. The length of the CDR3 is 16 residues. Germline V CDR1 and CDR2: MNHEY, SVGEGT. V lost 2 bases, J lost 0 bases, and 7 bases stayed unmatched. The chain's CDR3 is CASSYPTGAVSYEQYF. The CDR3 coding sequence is TGTGCCAGCAGTTACCCAACAGGGGCGGTCTCCTACGAGCAGTACTTC.

The CDR3 spells CASSLGVGGAPYEQYF. DNA for the CDR3: TGTGCCAGCAGCTTGGGCGTGGGAGGGGCGCCCTACGAGCAGTACTTC. The chain combines TRBV5-6 with TRBJ2-7; 7 bases map to TRBD2. The J segment lost 2 bases and the V segment lost 0 bases, leaving 8 bases of the junction unmatched. This CDR3 has 16 residues. Germline V gives CDR1 SGHDT, CDR2 YYEEEE.

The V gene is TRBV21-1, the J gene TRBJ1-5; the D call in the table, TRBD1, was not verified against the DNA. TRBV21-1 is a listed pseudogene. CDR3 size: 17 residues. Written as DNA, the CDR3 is TGTGCCAGCAGCAAAGCGGCAGGGTGTTATTGCAATCAGCCCCAGCATTTT. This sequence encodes CASSKAAGCYCNQPQHF.

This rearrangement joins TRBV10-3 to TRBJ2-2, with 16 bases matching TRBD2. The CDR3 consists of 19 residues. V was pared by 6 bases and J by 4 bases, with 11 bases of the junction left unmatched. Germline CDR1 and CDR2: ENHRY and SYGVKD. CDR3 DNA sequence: TGTGCCATCAGCCCCACCGGGACTAGCGGGGGGGCCAGCACCGGGGAGCTGTTTTTT. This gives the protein CAISPTGTSGGASTGELFF.

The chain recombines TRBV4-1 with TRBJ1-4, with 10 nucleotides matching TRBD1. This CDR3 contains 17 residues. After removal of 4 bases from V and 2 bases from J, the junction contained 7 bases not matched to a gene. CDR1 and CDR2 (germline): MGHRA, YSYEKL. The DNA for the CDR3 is TGCGCCAGCAGCCGAGGACAGGGGGGGAGGACTAATGAAAAACTGTTTTTT. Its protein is CASSRGQGGRTNEKLFF.

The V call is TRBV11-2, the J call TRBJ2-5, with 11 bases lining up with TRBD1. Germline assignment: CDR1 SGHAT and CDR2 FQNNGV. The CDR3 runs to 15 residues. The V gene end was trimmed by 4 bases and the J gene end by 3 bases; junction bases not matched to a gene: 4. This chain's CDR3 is CASSSGDRGKETQYF. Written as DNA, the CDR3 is TGTGCCAGCAGCTCGGGGGACAGGGGGAAAGAGACCCAGTACTTC. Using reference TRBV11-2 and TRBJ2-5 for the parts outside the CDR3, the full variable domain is EAGVAQSPRYKIIEKRQSVAFWCNPISGHATLYWYQQILGQGPKLLIQFQNNGVVDDSQLPKDRFSAERLKGVDSTLKIQPAKLEDSAVYLCASSSGDRGKETQYFGPGTRLLVL.